Below, one TCR beta chain is given with its context. This table comes from immunoSEQ multiplex PCR, and its TCRdb copy is limited to in-frame clones, with some not included. The table has approximately 50,000 clones, more than 75% seen once; the top ten hold around 8.5%. This entry is derived from a study of glioma-infiltrating T cells after dendritic cell vaccination. Time point defined: after dendritic cell vaccination, including at tumor progression/relapse. V lost 1 base and J 10 bases, leaving 11 bases between the germline ends. The CDR3 is made up of 14 amino acids. Germline assignment: CDR1 SEHNR and CDR2 FQNEAQ (reference sequence).

The sample was blood, taken after dendritic cell vaccination. The chain employs TRBV7-9 and TRBJ1-6, with D perhaps matching TRBD1 (6 bases). This clonotype was obtained from a human donor with glioblastoma. The CDR3 DNA is TGTGCCAGCAGCTTAGGTCAGGGGACCTCACCCCTCCACTTT. Translation: CASSLGQGTSPLHF.